This entry is about one T cell receptor beta chain. The data were obtained in a study of control samples from healthy donors and cancer patients. Here immunoSEQ multiplex PCR was the method, and the copy in TCRdb shows in-frame clones only, minus some. Found here are around 94,000 clones, about nine tenths of them singletons; the top ten hold less than 4.5%. The CDR3 runs 14 residues. V shed 2 bases and J shed 4 bases, with 12 bases lying between them. Germline-derived CDR1 and CDR2 are SGHRS and YFSETQ. The chain joins TRBV5-1 to TRBJ2-5; TRBD1 is a possible D gene (6 bases). The sample was blood. The receptor's source is a woman between 18 and 30 years old in good health. Here the CDR3 reads CASSLQQGVETQYF. The CDR3 coding sequence is TGCGCCAGCAGCTTACAACAGGGAGTAGAGACCCAGTACTTC.